The entry below describes one TCR beta chain. This clone has just one count. The antigen it recognizes is unknown. No much larger clone is present one base from it, and per-base qualities are unavailable. The sample comes from a study of blood T cell repertoires in COVID-19 (TCRdb year 2020). Turning to the overall study: The collaborator samples originated in the United States, Italy and Spain and spanned the acute and convalescent phases of COVID-19. The material from the prospective study consisted of cDNA or gDNA derived from T cells, B-cell-depleted T cells, or PBMCs. Subjects who had been exposed to COVID-19, were actively infected with it, or had recovered from it provided the deeply sampled blood TCRbeta repertoires that made up the dataset. A de-identified subject ID, COVID-19 status, age in years and sex were almost always included in the sample metadata. HLA class I and class II types, where available, came from metadata supplied by the sample provider rather than from assay-based typing. The samples were drawn from two sources: the first 160 participants of the ongoing ImmuneRACE study, and 1,000 to 1,500 subjects contributed by 6 global collaborators. A freely available public database, intended as a resource for researchers studying the immune response to SARS-CoV-2, is where the repertoires were released.

The immunoSEQ Assay, a bias-controlled multiplex PCR, was used to amplify TCRbeta CDR3 regions from genomic DNA. Per the authors' processing: The number of nucleated cells in each sample was estimated by amplification of reference gene primers within the assay. To quantify the absolute abundance of each unique TCRbeta CDR3 rearrangement, sequence reads were collapsed and filtered. Productive Simpson clonality was computed per sample as the square root of Simpson's diversity index over productive rearrangements. The clones in this table, taken by TCRdb from immuneACCESS, are in-frame only. Not every clone is retained; where verified, under half of the shortfall comes from an unresolved V gene, and the cause of the rest is unknown. The V and J calls and clone size come from that table; D and trimming were worked out from the DNA. Here the sample has almost 400,000 clones; around 87% occur a single time. The ten largest clones capture about 2% of the sample.

Study-wide findings and limitations: The amount of clinical and demographic metadata varied by source and participant and was provided uncurated.

One collaborating source in Seattle enrolled patients while the patients were actively infected and followed the patients over time throughout the course of disease. Collaborating institutions collected whole blood in K2EDTA tubes following their own protocols. Collaborator samples were shipped for TCRbeta analysis as frozen whole blood, isolated PBMCs, or DNA extracted from either sample type. The CDR1 and CDR2 encoded by the germline V gene (reference sequence) are SGHAT and FQDESV. Measured from the cysteine to the phenylalanine, the CDR3 is 13 residues long. Kept here is only the CDR3 DNA, which spans 39 bases and is read in frame from base 1. V is shortened by 4 bases, J by 4 bases, and the region joining them spans 9 bases.

The sequence joins TRBV11-1 to TRBJ2-3, with a weak D call of TRBD2 (6 bases match). The sequencing sample was made of peripheral blood. This receptor was taken from a woman aged 60-70 years with COVID-19, enrolled during active disease. The sequence in DNA is TGTGCCAGCAGCTCACGACTAGCAGATACGCAGTATTTT. It is translated as CASSSRLADTQYF.